This TCR beta chain appears in the sequencing data of a study of T-cell reconstitution after alpha-beta-depleted transplantation in children. Findings of the study overall: T-cell counts and diversity were attributed mostly to newly produced T cells one year after transplant.

This clonotype came up many times. What it binds is not known. Trimming took 5 bases from V and 2 from J, leaving 13 bases between them. From germline, CDR1 is SGHRS and CDR2 YFSETQ. CDR3 length: 14 amino acids. Using unique molecular identifiers, the investigators prepared the TCRbeta library. TCRdb re-derived calls from the PCR reads in MiXCR, one entry per CDR3 protein. This table holds more than 400,000 distinct CDR3 sequences, about 45% found once. This sample comprised PBMCs, obtained before TCRalphabeta/CD19-depleted stem cell transplant. The TCR sequence derives from a girl aged 2 to 10 with aplastic anemia, due to receive a stem cell transplant. V gene TRBV5-1 combines with J gene TRBJ2-5; tentatively, D is TRBD2 (6 bases). The CDR3, as DNA: TGCGCCAGCAGTTTTGGACTAAAGCAAGAGACCCAGTACTTC. This translates into CASSFGLKQETQYF.